This T cell receptor (beta chain) came from a study of blood T cell repertoires in COVID-19. Sequenced by immunoSEQ multiplex PCR; TCRdb stores in-frame clones only, minus some. The sample lists some 250,000 clones; roughly four fifths were seen once. Material: peripheral blood. The receptor comes from a middle-aged man with active or convalescent COVID-19.

The CDR3, as DNA: TGTGCCAGTAGGTCCGGGAAGGGTGAAGCTTTCTTT. Translated: CASRSGKGEAFF. The chain is built from TRBV19 and TRBJ1-1, with D unclear. The CDR3 has 12 amino acids. V lost 6 bases and J 7 bases, leaving 12 bases between the germline ends. Per germline, CDR1 LNHDA and CDR2 SQIVND (reference sequence).